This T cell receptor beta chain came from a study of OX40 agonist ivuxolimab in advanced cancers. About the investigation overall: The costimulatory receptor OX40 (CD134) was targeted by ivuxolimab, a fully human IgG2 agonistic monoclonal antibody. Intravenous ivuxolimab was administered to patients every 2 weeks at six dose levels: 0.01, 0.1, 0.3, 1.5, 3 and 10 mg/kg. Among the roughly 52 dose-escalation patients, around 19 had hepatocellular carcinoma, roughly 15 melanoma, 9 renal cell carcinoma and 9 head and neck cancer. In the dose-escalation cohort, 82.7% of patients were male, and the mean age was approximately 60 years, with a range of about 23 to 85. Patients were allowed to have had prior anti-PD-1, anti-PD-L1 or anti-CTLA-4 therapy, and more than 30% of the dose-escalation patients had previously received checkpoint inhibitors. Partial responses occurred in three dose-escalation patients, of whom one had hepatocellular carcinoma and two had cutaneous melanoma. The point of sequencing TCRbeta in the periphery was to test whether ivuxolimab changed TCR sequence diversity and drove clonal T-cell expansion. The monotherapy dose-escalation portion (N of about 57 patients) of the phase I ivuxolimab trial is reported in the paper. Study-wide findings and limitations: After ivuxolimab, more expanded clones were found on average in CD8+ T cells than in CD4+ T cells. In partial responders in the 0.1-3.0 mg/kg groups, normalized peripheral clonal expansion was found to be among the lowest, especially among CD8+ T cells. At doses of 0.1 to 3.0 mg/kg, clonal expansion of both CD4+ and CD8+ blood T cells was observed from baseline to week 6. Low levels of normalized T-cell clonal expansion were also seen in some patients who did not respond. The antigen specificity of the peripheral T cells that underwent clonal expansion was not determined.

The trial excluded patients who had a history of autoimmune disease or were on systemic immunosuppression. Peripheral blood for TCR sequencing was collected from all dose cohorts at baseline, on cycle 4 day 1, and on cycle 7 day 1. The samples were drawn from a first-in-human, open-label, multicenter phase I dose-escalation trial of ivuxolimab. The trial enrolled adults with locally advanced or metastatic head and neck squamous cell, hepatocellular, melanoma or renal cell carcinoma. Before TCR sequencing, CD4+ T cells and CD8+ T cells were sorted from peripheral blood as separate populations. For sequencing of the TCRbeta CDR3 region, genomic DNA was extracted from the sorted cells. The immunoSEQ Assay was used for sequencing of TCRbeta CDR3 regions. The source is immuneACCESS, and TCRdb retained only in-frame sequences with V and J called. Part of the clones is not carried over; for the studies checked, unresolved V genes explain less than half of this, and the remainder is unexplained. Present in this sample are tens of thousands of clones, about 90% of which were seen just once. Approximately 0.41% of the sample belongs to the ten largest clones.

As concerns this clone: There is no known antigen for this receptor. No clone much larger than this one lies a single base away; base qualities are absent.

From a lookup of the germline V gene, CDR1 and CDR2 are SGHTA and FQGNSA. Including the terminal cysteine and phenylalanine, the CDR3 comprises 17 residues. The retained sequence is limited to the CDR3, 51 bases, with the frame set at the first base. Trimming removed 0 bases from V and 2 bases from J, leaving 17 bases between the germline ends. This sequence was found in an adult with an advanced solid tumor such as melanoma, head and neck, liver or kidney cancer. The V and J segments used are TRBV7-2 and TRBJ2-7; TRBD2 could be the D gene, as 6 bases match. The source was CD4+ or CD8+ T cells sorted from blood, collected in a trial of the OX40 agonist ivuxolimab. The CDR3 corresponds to CASSLAAEGGMTYEQYF. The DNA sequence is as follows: TGTGCCAGCAGCTTAGCGGCGGAGGGAGGAATGACCTACGAGCAGTACTTC.